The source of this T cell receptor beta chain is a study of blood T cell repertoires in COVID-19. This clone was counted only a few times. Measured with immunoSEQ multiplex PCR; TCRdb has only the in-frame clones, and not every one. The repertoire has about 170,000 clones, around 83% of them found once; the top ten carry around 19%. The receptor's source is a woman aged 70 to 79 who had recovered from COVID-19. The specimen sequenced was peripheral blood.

The CDR3 nucleotides read TGTGCCAGCAGCGACCCTCGGGACAGACATAGCAATCAGCCCCAGCATTTT. Protein product: CASSDPRDRHSNQPQHF. This chain links TRBV5-8 with TRBJ1-5, with 7 positions matching TRBD1. This CDR3 is built from 17 residues. CDR1 and CDR2 from the germline V gene are SGHTS and YDEGEE. V dropped 4 bases and J dropped 0; count of bases not matched to a gene: 10.